The T cell receptor (beta chain) under discussion was sequenced for a study of T cells in narcolepsy. This CDR3 has 16 residues. Germline V gene lookup returns CDR1 MNHEY and CDR2 SVGAGI. V was clipped by 4 bases and J by 2 bases; unmatched bases: 11. Findings of the study overall: Some memory CD4+ repertoires had no autoreactive clone sequences.

Produced via immunoSEQ multiplex PCR; TCRdb's table is partial and in-frame only. The profile shows about 24,000 clones, less than 70% of them singletons. Note on this clone: The antigen is undetermined.

The clonotype comes from a human donor in good health. The chain couples TRBV6-5 to TRBJ2-7; TRBD1 matches at 7 bases. Specimen: memory (CD45RA-) CD4+ T cells from blood. CDR3 in DNA: TGTGCCAGCAGTTCGGACAGGCCCCACAAACCCTACGAGCAGTACTTC. Its translation is CASSSDRPHKPYEQYF.